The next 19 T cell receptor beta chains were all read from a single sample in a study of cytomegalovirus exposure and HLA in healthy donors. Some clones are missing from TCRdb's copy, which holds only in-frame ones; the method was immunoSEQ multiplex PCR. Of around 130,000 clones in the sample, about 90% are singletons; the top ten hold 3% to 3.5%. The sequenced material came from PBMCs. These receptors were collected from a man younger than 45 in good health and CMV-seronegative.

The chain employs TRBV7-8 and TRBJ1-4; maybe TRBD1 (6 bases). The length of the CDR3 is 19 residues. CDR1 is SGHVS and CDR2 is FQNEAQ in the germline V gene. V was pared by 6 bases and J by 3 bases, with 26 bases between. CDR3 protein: CASSSRRTAGGGANEKLFF. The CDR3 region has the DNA TGTGCCAGCAGTTCAAGAAGGACAGCCGGAGGGGGGGCTAATGAAAAACTGTTTTTT.

The CDR3 bases are TGTGCCAGCAGTGGGCAATCACAAGGACAGGGGTTTTTAGAAAAACTGTTTTTT. Translating gives CASSGQSQGQGFLEKLFF. The V call is TRBV6-1, the J call TRBJ1-4, with TRBD1 identical over 9 bases. Germline CDR1 MNHNS, CDR2 SASEGT. V lost 4 bases to trimming and J lost 8 bases; unmatched junction nucleotides: 17. There are 18 residues in the CDR3.

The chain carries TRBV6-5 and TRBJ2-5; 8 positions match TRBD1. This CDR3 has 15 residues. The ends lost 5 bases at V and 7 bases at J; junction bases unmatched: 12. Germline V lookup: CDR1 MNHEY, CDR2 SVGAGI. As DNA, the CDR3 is TGTGCCAGCAGTCTCCAGGACAGGGCCCAGGCGACCCAGTACTTC. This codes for CASSLQDRAQATQYF.

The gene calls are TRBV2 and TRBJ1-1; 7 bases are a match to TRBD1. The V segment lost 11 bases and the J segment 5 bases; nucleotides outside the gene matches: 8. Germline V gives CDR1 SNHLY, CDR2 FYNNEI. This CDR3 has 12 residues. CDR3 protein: CAGHRGRTEAFF. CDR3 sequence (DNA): TGTGCCGGCCATAGGGGGCGTACTGAAGCTTTCTTT.

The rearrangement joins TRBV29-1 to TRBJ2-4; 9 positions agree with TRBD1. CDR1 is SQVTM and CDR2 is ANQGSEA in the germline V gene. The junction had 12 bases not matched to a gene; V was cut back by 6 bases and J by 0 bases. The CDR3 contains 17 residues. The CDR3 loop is CSVRTGVLPVAKNIQYF. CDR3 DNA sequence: TGCAGCGTCCGGACAGGGGTCCTACCCGTAGCCAAAAACATTCAGTACTTC.

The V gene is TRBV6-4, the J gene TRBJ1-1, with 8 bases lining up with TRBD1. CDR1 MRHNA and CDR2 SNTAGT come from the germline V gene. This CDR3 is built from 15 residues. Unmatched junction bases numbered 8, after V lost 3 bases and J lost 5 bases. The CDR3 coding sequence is TGTGCCAGCAGTGATATAGGACAGGGTAGGACTGAAGCTTTCTTT. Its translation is CASSDIGQGRTEAFF.

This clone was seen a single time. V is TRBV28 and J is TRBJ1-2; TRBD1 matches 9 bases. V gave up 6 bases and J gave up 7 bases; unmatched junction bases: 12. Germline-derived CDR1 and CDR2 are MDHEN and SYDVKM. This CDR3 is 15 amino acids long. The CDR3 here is CASSPGDREAFGYTF. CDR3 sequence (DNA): TGTGCCAGCAGCCCGGGGGACAGGGAGGCTTTTGGCTACACCTTC.

The CDR3 sequence is CASEAKTGGNTEAFF. CDR3 DNA sequence: TGTGCCAGTGAAGCAAAGACAGGGGGGAACACTGAAGCTTTCTTT. The chain carries TRBV19 and TRBJ1-1; 9 bases match TRBD1. V was pared by 8 bases and J by 1 base, with 8 bases of the junction left unmatched. The CDR3 runs to 15 residues. Germline V gives CDR1 LNHDA, CDR2 SQIVND (reference sequence). The variable domain in full, with the rest retrieved from reference TRBV19 and TRBJ1-1, is DGGITQSPKYLFRKEGQNVTLSCEQNLNHDAMYWYRQDPGQGLRLIYYSQIVNDFQKGDIAEGYSVSREKKESFPLTVTSAQKNPTAFYLCASEAKTGGNTEAFFGQGTRLTVV.

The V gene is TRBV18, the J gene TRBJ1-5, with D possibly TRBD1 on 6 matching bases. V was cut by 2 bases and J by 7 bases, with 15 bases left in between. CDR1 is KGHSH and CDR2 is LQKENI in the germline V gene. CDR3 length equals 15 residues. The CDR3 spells CASSPGRGLGQPQHF. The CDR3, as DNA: TGTGCCAGCTCACCAGGCAGGGGATTGGGCCAGCCCCAGCATTTT.

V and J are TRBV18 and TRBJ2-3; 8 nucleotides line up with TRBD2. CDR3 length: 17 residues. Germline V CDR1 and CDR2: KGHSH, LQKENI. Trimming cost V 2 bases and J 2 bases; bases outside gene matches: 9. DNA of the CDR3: TGTGCCAGCTCACCAAGAGTAAGCGGGGGATTCACAGATACGCAGTATTTT. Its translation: CASSPRVSGGFTDTQYF.

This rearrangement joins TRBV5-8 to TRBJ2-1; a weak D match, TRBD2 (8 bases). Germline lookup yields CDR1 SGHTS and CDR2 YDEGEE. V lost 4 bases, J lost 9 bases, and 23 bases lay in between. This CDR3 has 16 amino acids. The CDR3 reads CASSRRGDSTSGEQFF. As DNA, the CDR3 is TGTGCCAGCAGCCGGCGGGGGGACAGTACTTCTGGTGAGCAGTTCTTC.

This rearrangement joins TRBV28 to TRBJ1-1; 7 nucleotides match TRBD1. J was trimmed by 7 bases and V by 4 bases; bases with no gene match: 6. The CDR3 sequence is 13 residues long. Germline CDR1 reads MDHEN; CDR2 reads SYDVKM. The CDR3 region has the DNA TGTGCCAGCAGTTACCCGGGACAGTTTGAAGCTTTCTTT. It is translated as CASSYPGQFEAFF.

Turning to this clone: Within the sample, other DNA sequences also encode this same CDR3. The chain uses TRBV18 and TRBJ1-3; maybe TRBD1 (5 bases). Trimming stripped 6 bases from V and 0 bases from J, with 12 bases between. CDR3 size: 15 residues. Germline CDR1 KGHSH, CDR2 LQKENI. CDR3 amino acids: CASSPPGGSGNTIYF. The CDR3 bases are TGTGCCAGCTCCCCCCCGGGGGGCTCTGGAAACACCATATATTTT.

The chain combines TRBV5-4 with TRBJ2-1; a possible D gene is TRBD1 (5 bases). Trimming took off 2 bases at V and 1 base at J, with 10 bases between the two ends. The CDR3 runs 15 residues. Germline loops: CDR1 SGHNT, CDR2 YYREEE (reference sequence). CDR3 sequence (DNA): TGTGCCAGCAGCTTTCAGGGAAATTCCTACAATGAGCAGTTCTTC. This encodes CASSFQGNSYNEQFF.

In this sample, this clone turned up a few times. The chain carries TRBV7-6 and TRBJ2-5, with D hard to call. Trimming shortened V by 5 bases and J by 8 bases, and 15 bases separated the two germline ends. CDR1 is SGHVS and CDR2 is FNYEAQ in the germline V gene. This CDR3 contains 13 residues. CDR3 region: CASSPRLKETQYF. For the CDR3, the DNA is TGTGCCAGCAGCCCACGACTCAAGGAAACCCAGTACTTC. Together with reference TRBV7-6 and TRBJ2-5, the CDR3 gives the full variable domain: GAGVSQSPRYKVTKRGQDVALRCDPISGHVSLYWYRQALGQGPEFLTYFNYEAQQDKSGLPNDRFSAERPEGSISTLTIQRTEQRDSAMYRCASSPRLKETQYFGPGTRLLVL.

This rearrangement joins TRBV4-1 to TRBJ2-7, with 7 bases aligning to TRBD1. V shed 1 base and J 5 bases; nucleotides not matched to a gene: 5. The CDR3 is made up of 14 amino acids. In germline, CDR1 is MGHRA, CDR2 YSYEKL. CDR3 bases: TGCGCCAGCAGCCAAGGACAGGGCTTGGACGAGCAGTACTTC. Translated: CASSQGQGLDEQYF.

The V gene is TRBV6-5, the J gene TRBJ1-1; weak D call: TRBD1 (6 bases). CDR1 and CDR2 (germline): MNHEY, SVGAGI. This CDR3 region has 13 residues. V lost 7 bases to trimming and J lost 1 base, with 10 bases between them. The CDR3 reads CASTDRWNTEAFF. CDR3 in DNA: TGTGCCAGCACGGACAGATGGAACACTGAAGCTTTCTTT.

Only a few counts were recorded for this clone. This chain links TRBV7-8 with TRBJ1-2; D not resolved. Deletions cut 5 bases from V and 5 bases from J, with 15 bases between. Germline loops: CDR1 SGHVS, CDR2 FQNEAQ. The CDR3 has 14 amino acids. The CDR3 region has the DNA TGTGCCAGCAGCCCTCGGGAACCCCTTTATGGCTACACCTTC. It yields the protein CASSPREPLYGYTF.

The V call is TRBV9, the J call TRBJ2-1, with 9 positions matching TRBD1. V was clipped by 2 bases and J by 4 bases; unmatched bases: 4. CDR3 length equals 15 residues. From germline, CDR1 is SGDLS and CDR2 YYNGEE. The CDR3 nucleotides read TGTGCCAGCAGCGTCTCCGGGACAGGGTACAATGAGCAGTTCTTC. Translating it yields CASSVSGTGYNEQFF. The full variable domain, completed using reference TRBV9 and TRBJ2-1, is DSGVTQTPKHLITATGQRVTLRCSPRSGDLSVYWYQQSLDQGLQFLIQYYNGEERAKGNILERFSAQQFPDLHSELNLSSLELGDSALYFCASSVSGTGYNEQFFGPGTRLTVL.